The present TCR beta chain was sequenced within a study of blood T cell repertoires in COVID-19 (dated by TCRdb to 2018 to 2021). Regarding the complete study: Collaborator samples came from the United States, Italy and Spain and covered acute and convalescent phases of COVID-19. The material from the prospective study consisted of cDNA or gDNA derived from T cells, B-cell-depleted T cells, or PBMCs. Subjects who had been exposed to COVID-19, were actively infected with it, or had recovered from it provided the deeply sampled blood TCRbeta repertoires that made up the dataset. A freely available public database, intended as a resource for researchers studying the immune response to SARS-CoV-2, is where the repertoires were released. Samples were obtained from the ongoing ImmuneRACE study (first 160 participants) and from 1,254 subjects provided by 6 global collaborators. A de-identified subject ID, COVID-19 status, age in years and sex were almost always included in the sample metadata. Where HLA class I and class II types were available, the types were taken from metadata supplied by the sample provider, not from assay-based typing. Beyond this particular receptor, the publication reports: The amount of clinical and demographic metadata varied by source and participant and was provided uncurated.

About this clone: Its antigen is unknown. No much larger clone exists at a distance of one base, and base qualities are not known.

Each collaborating institution followed its own protocols to collect whole blood in K2EDTA tubes. Collaborator samples were shipped for TCRbeta analysis as frozen whole blood, isolated PBMCs, or DNA extracted from either sample type. The CDR3 has 11 amino acids, counting the end cysteine and phenylalanine. The only DNA kept is the CDR3, 33 bases in frame from the first base. The trim is 10 bases for V and 4 bases for J, with a gap of 10 bases between the germline ends. From the germline V gene (reference sequence), CDR1 is MNHEY and CDR2 is SMNVEV. TCRbeta CDR3 regions were amplified from genomic DNA by means of the immunoSEQ Assay, a bias-controlled multiplex PCR. As for the original processing: The number of nucleated cells in each sample was estimated from the amplification of reference gene primers within the assay. Sequence reads were collapsed and filtered to measure the absolute abundance of every unique TCRbeta CDR3 rearrangement. For each sample, productive Simpson clonality was calculated as the square root of Simpson's diversity index across productive rearrangements. This immuneACCESS table, as held by TCRdb, lists in-frame sequences with V and J called but not all clones. Of the missing ones, under half trace to an unresolved V gene in checked studies; the others have no known cause. V, J and clone size are taken as reported in that table, and D and trimming were inferred from the DNA itself. The sample profile shows 250,000 to 350,000 clones; around 90% of them were found once. Of the sample, about 2.5% falls within the top ten clones.

The sample consisted of peripheral blood. This sequence originates from a man between 18 and 29 years old with active or convalescent COVID-19. The rearrangement joined TRBV27 to TRBJ1-1; too little of a D gene remains to name it. The CDR3 protein sequence reads: CATLGPTEAFF. The sequenced DNA is TGTGCCACACTTGGGCCCACTGAAGCTTTCTTT.